Listed here are 22 T cell receptor beta chains from one sample, sequenced in a study of graft-versus-host responses after intestinal transplantation. Antigens for these TCRs are unknown. Data came from immunoSEQ multiplex PCR; TCRdb stores just in-frame clones and leaves some out. The sample consists of around 67,000 clones, roughly 84% of them appearing once. The material sequenced was unstimulated CD4+ T cells sorted from spleen or lymph node cells, taken before transplant. The receptor set was obtained from a human donor who was the organ donor for an intestinal transplant.

The chain combines TRBV2 with TRBJ1-6; tentatively, D is TRBD1 (6 bases). The V end lost 6 bases, the J end lost 12 bases, and 15 bases lay between the germline ends. The germline gives CDR1 SNHLY, CDR2 FYNNEI. The CDR3 loop spans 13 amino acids. The CDR3 DNA follows: TGTGCCAGCAGCGGGGACATCAGGAGACCCCTCCACTTT. Residues: CASSGDIRRPLHF.

J is TRBJ2-2 and V is TRBV18; D is uncertain. Deletions cut 2 bases from V and 1 base from J, with 11 bases between. The CDR3 is 16 residues long. Germline CDR1 is KGHSH and CDR2 is LQKENI. CDR3 loop: CASSPFAPMNTGELFF. In nucleotides, the CDR3 is TGTGCCAGCTCACCATTTGCGCCAATGAACACCGGGGAGCTGTTTTTT.

The CDR3 loop is CASRGSPGDTGELFF. The CDR3 DNA follows: TGCGCCAGCAGGGGATCCCCAGGGGACACCGGGGAGCTGTTTTTT. V usage is TRBV4-1 and J usage is TRBJ2-2, with D possibly being TRBD1 (6 bases). The ends were cut back, 6 bases at V and 3 bases at J, with 14 bases in the middle. Per germline, CDR1 MGHRA and CDR2 YSYEKL. The CDR3 is 15 amino acids.

This clone was found a few times. J is TRBJ2-5 and V is TRBV5-1, with 11 nucleotides matching TRBD2. The CDR3 spans 15 residues. Germline CDR1 is SGHRS and CDR2 is YFSETQ. With V trimmed by 5 bases and J by 4 bases, 7 bases remained unmatched. In nucleotides, the CDR3 is TGCGCCAGCAGTCATAGCGGGGGGGCCGGAGAGACCCAGTACTTC. Protein product: CASSHSGGAGETQYF.

The chain links TRBV2 to TRBJ1-2; 9 bases are a match to TRBD1. The CDR3 totals 14 residues. V lost 6 bases, J lost 4 bases, and 6 bases stayed unmatched. Germline CDR1 reads SNHLY; CDR2 reads FYNNEI. The DNA of the CDR3 is TGTGCCAGCAGCCCCGGGACAGGGATCTATGGCTACACCTTC. It is translated as CASSPGTGIYGYTF.

This clone was detected once. V is TRBV11-2 and J is TRBJ1-3; D is ambiguous. V dropped 6 bases and J dropped 3 bases, with 9 bases sitting between them. The CDR3 has 13 amino acids. In germline, CDR1 is SGHAT, CDR2 FQNNGV. The CDR3 DNA reads TGTGCCAGCAGTTACAGTGGTGGAAACACCATATATTTT. Its translation is CASSYSGGNTIYF.

The genes are TRBV7-3 and TRBJ2-5; 8 bases line up with TRBD2. Germline CDR1 reads SGHTA; CDR2 reads FQGTGA. The CDR3 loop spans 15 amino acids. With 1 base clipped from V and 7 bases from J, the junction kept 8 bases outside the gene matches. CDR3 region: CASSLNGGAVGTQYF. DNA of the CDR3: TGTGCCAGCAGCTTAAACGGGGGGGCCGTCGGGACCCAGTACTTC.

This clone was seen a single time. The rearrangement links TRBV6-5 to TRBJ1-6, with D possibly matching TRBD1 (6 bases). The CDR3 spans 14 residues. CDR1 and CDR2 from the germline V gene are MNHEY and SVGAGI. Deletions cut 5 bases from V and 3 bases from J, with 8 bases between. The CDR3 bases are TGTGCCAGCAGTGGACAGCGCTATAATTCACCCCTCCACTTT. Translating gives CASSGQRYNSPLHF.

The V and J genes are TRBV11-2 and TRBJ2-1, with D maybe TRBD1 (6 bases). The length of the CDR3 is 15 residues. Germline loops: CDR1 SGHAT, CDR2 FQNNGV. Trimming took 4 bases from V and 6 from J, leaving 16 bases between them. The CDR3 spells CASSYRDKTGNEQFF. The DNA for the CDR3 is TGTGCCAGCAGCTACCGGGACAAAACCGGCAATGAGCAGTTCTTC.

This chain uses TRBV5-1 with TRBJ2-6; 8 bases line up with TRBD2. CDR1 and CDR2 (germline): SGHRS, YFSETQ. This CDR3 is 18 amino acids long. V dropped 0 bases and J dropped 0; count of bases not matched to a gene: 5. For the CDR3, the DNA is TGCGCCAGCAGCTTGGATCCGGGGGGGCTCTCTGGGGCCAACGTCCTGACTTTC. Translating it yields CASSLDPGGLSGANVLTF.

This sequence joins TRBV4-3 and TRBJ2-2; the match to TRBD2 covers 9 bases. Unmatched junction bases numbered 14, after V lost 4 bases and J lost 8 bases. There are 17 residues in the CDR3. Germline V lookup: CDR1 LGHNA, CDR2 YSLEER. In DNA form, the CDR3 reads TGCGCCAGCAGCCGAGGAGCGGGGGGTAATCCGTATGGGGAGCTGTTTTTT. It translates to CASSRGAGGNPYGELFF.

The chain is built from TRBV6-1 and TRBJ1-5, with a possible D match to TRBD1 (5 bases). Germline V gene data show CDR1 as MNHNS and CDR2 as SASEGT. The V end lost 6 bases, the J end lost 1 base, and 13 bases lay between the germline ends. There are 15 residues in the CDR3. CDR3 region: CASRSRDSSNQPQHF. The CDR3 nucleotides read TGTGCCAGCAGATCCCGGGACTCAAGCAATCAGCCCCAGCATTTT.

This clone was recorded a few times. The V call is TRBV19, the J call TRBJ2-6; TRBD1 is a possible D gene (6 bases). The germline V gene encodes CDR1 LNHDA and CDR2 SQIVND (reference sequence). V was pared by 3 bases and J by 0 bases, with 9 bases between. The CDR3 contains 16 residues. CDR3 sequence reads: CASSMDSFSGANVLTF. The DNA for the CDR3 is TGTGCCAGTAGTATGGACAGTTTCTCTGGGGCCAACGTCCTGACTTTC.

The chain couples TRBV10-3 to TRBJ1-3, with TRBD1 matching over 11 bases. The CDR3 has 16 amino acids. The V segment lost 2 bases and the J segment 2 bases; nucleotides outside the gene matches: 2. CDR1 is ENHRY and CDR2 is SYGVKD in the germline V gene. The CDR3, as DNA: TGTGCCATCAGTGAGCCGGGACAGGGGGCTGGAAACACCATATATTTT. This codes for CAISEPGQGAGNTIYF.

This sequence joins TRBV2 and TRBJ2-1; a possible D gene is TRBD2 (7 bases). CDR1 SNHLY and CDR2 FYNNEI come from the germline V gene. The CDR3 runs 16 residues. V dropped 0 bases and J dropped 3 bases, with 12 bases sitting between them. CDR3 nucleotides: TGTGCCAGCAGTGAAGCTGCGGGGGCCTTCTACAATGAGCAGTTCTTC. Amino acids: CASSEAAGAFYNEQFF.

The chain links TRBV20-1 to TRBJ2-3, with a weak D call TRBD2 (8 bases). The CDR3 totals 11 residues. V was pared by 7 bases and J by 14 bases, with 19 bases between. CDR1 is DFQATT and CDR2 is SNEGSKA in the germline V gene (reference sequence). CDR3: CSVQGGLEMYF. In DNA form, the CDR3 reads TGCAGTGTTCAGGGGGGACTAGAGATGTATTTT.

The chain employs TRBV28 and TRBJ1-6; D gene unclear. V lost 3 bases, J lost 6 bases, and 9 bases lay in between. The CDR3 spans 14 residues. Germline V gene data show CDR1 as MDHEN and CDR2 as SYDVKM. The CDR3 sequence: CASSFSETNSPLHF. CDR3 nucleotides: TGTGCCAGCAGTTTTAGTGAAACTAATTCACCCCTCCACTTT.

The genes are TRBV27 and TRBJ2-2, with 10 bases aligning to TRBD1. This CDR3 spans 17 amino acids. From germline, CDR1 is MNHEY and CDR2 SMNVEV (reference sequence). V was clipped by 5 bases and J by 7 bases; unmatched bases: 13. CDR3 DNA sequence: TGTGCCAGCAGTACCCCGGGACAGGGGTATAAAGGCGGGGAGCTGTTTTTT. This encodes CASSTPGQGYKGGELFF.

V usage is TRBV30 and J usage is TRBJ2-3; unclear D gene. Trimming shortened V by 0 bases and J by 10 bases, and 8 bases separated the two germline ends. CDR3 size: 11 residues. Germline V lookup: CDR1 GTSNPN, CDR2 SVGIG (reference sequence). The CDR3 loop is CAWSVQSAQYF. CDR3 DNA sequence: TGTGCCTGGAGTGTCCAGTCCGCGCAGTATTTT. Full variable domain (missing parts from reference TRBV30 and TRBJ2-3): SQTIHQWPATLVQPVGSPLSLECTVEGTSNPNLYWYRQAAGRGLQLLFYSVGIGQISSEVPQNLSASRPQDRQFILSSKKLLLSDSGFYLCAWSVQSAQYFGPGTRLTVL.

V and J are TRBV7-2 and TRBJ1-5; no clear D. Germline CDR1 reads SGHTA; CDR2 reads FQGNSA. CDR3 length: 13 residues. Trimming stripped 1 base from V and 6 bases from J, with 7 bases between. CDR3: CASSLVSGQPQHF. DNA of the CDR3: TGTGCCAGCAGCTTAGTATCGGGTCAGCCCCAGCATTTT.

The chain couples TRBV11-2 to TRBJ1-1; D call uncertain. Looked up from germline, CDR1 is SGHAT and CDR2 is FQNNGV. Between the trimmed V and J ends, which lost 1 base and 2 bases, there was a span of 5 bases. CDR3 length: 13 amino acids. DNA for the CDR3: TGTGCCAGCAGCTTAGGACAAAACACTGAAGCTTTCTTT. Amino acids: CASSLGQNTEAFF.

The gene calls are TRBV4-2 and TRBJ2-2; 10 nucleotides align to TRBD1. The germline V gene has CDR1 LGHNA and CDR2 YNFKEQ. This CDR3 comprises 17 residues. The junction had 8 bases not matched to a gene; V was cut back by 3 bases and J by 4 bases. CDR3 in DNA: TGTGCCAGCAGCCACCGACAGGGGGCGATGAGCACCGGGGAGCTGTTTTTT. Translating gives CASSHRQGAMSTGELFF.